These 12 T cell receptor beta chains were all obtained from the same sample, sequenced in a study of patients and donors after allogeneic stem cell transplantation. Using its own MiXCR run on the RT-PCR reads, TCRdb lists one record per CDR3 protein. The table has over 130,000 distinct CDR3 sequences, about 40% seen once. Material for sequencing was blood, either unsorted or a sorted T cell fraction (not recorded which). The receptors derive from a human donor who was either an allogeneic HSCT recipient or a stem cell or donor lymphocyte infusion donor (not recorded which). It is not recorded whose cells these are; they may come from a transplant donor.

CDR3 loop: CASSEGGQDEQFF. The CDR3 DNA reads TGTGCCAGCAGTGAAGGGGGACAAGATGAGCAGTTCTTC. The rearrangement links TRBV2 to TRBJ2-1; D may be TRBD1 (6 bases). V gave up 1 base and J gave up 8 bases, with 9 bases separating them. CDR3 length equals 13 residues. Per the germline V gene, CDR1 is SNHLY and CDR2 is FYNNEI.

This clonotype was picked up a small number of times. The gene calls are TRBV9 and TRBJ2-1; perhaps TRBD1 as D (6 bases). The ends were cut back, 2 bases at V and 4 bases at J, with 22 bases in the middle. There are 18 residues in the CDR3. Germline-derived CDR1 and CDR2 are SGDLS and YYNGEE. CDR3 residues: CASSVGGLGQPKYNEQFF. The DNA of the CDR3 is TGTGCCAGCAGCGTGGGCGGTTTAGGACAGCCTAAATACAATGAGCAGTTCTTC.

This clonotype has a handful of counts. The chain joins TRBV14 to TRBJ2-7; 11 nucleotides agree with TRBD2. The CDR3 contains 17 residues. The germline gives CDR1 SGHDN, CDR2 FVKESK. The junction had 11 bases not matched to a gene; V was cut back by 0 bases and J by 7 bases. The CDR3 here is CASSQDPVVAGGQEQYF. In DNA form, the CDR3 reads TGTGCCAGCAGCCAAGATCCGGTAGTAGCGGGGGGGCAGGAGCAGTACTTC.

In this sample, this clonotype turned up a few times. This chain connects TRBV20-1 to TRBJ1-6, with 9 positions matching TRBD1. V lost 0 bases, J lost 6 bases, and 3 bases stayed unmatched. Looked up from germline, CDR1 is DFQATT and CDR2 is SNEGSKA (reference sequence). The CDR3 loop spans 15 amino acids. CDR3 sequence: CSAREDRGGNSPLHF. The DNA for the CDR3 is TGCAGTGCTAGAGAGGACAGGGGAGGTAATTCACCCCTCCACTTT.

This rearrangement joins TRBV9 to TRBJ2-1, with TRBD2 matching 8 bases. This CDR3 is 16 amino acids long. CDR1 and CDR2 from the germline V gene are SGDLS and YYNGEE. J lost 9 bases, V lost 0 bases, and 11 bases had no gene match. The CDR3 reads CASSVEDGGAVGEQFF. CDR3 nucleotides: TGTGCCAGCAGCGTAGAGGACGGGGGGGCCGTTGGTGAGCAGTTCTTC.

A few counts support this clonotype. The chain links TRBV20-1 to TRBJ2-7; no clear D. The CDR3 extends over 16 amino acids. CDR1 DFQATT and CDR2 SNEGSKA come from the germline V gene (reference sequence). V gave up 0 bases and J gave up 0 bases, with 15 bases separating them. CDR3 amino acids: CSARDRETPSSYEQYF. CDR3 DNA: TGCAGTGCTAGAGATCGTGAGACACCTTCCTCCTACGAGCAGTACTTC.

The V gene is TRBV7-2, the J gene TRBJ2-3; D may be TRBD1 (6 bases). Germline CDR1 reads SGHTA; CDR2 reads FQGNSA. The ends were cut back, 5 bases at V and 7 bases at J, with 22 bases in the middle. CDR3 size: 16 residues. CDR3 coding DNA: TGTGCCAGCAGCCCGTCGGGGCCCAGGGGTTTAAATACGCAGTATTTT. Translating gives CASSPSGPRGLNTQYF.

The CDR3 spells CASSERRTNEKLFF. The CDR3, as DNA: TGTGCCAGCAGCGAAAGAAGGACTAATGAAAAACTGTTTTTT. The rearrangement joins TRBV12-3 or TRBV12-4 to TRBJ1-4; D ambiguous. V was shortened by 6 bases and J by 2 bases, with 10 bases between the two germline ends. CDR3 length: 14 residues.

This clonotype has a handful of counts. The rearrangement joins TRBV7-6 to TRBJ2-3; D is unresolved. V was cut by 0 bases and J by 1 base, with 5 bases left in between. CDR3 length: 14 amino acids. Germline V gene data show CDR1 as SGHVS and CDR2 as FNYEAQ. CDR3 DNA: TGTGCCAGCAGCTTAGCGCTCGGCACAGATACGCAGTATTTT. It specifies CASSLALGTDTQYF.

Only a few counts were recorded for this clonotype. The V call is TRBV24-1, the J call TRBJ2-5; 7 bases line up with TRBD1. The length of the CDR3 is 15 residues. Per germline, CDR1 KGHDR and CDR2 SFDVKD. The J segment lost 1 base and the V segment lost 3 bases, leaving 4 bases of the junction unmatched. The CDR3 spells CATSDPGTAQETQYF. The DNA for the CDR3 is TGTGCCACCAGTGATCCGGGGACAGCCCAAGAGACCCAGTACTTC.

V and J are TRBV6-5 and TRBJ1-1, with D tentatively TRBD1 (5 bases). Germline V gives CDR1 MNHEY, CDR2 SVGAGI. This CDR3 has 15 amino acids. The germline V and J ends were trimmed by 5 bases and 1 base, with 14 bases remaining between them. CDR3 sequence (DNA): TGTGCCAGCAGTCCCTGGGGAGGGACGAACACTGAAGCTTTCTTT. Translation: CASSPWGGTNTEAFF.

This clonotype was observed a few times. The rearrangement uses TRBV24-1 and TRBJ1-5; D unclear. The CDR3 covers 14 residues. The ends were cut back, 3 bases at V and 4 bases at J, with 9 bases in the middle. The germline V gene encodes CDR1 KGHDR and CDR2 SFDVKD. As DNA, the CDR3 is TGTGCCACCAGTGATGCCGGGAGTAATCAGCCCCAGCATTTT. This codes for CATSDAGSNQPQHF.